A single sample gave rise to the 9 T cell receptor beta chains below, sequenced in a study of T cell responses to AZD1222 COVID-19 vaccine. Sequenced by immunoSEQ multiplex PCR; TCRdb stores in-frame clones only, minus some. This sample has fewer than 200,000 clones, with 70% to 90% found just once. Sample: peripheral blood, taken 28 days after the second AZD1222 dose. The receptors originated from an adult who received the AZD1222 COVID-19 vaccine.

The table lists this clone with a count of one. This chain connects TRBV1 to TRBJ2-7; TRBD2 is the table's D call and was not checked against the DNA. TRBV1 is marked as a pseudogene. The CDR3 is 17 residues long. The CDR3 loop reads CTSSQDRAGGLTYEQYF. The CDR3 DNA reads TGCACCAGCAGCCAAGATCGGGCGGGGGGCTTAACCTACGAGCAGTACTTC.

The rearrangement uses TRBV11-2 and TRBJ2-2; TRBD2 matches 11 bases. The CDR3 is 17 residues long. CDR1 is SGHAT, CDR2 FQNNGV, per germline. V dropped 5 bases and J dropped 1; count of bases not matched to a gene: 6. CDR3 sequence reads: CASSALGLAGNTGELFF. The CDR3 DNA reads TGTGCCAGCAGCGCTCTTGGACTAGCGGGGAACACCGGGGAGCTGTTTTTT.

This clone was recorded once. The chain carries TRBV6-5 and TRBJ1-4; D gene ambiguous. Germline V gene lookup returns CDR1 MNHEY and CDR2 SVGAGI. Trimming removed 8 bases at V and 8 bases at J, with 18 bases between. The CDR3 extends over 14 amino acids. CDR3 nucleotides: TGTGCCAGCCGAACCCATCCCGGGAAGGAAAAACTGTTTTTT. As protein: CASRTHPGKEKLFF.

This chain connects TRBV18 to TRBJ2-7; TRBD1 is a possible D gene (6 bases). Germline-derived CDR1 and CDR2 are KGHSH and LQKENI. V lost 0 bases to trimming and J lost 3 bases, with 9 bases between them. The CDR3 is made up of 14 amino acids. CDR3 sequence: CASSPPGRGYEQYF. The DNA for the CDR3 is TGTGCCAGCTCACCACCGGGCAGGGGCTACGAGCAGTACTTC.

The chain is built from TRBV12-5 and TRBJ2-1; 10 bases map to TRBD2. The CDR3 has 16 residues. Germline V lookup: CDR1 LGHNT, CDR2 FRNRAP. Unmatched junction bases numbered 9, after V lost 4 bases and J lost 6 bases. The CDR3 here is CASGSRASGGANEQFF. The CDR3 nucleotides are TGTGCTAGTGGTTCTCGAGCCAGCGGGGGGGCCAATGAGCAGTTCTTC.

V gene TRBV7-2 combines with J gene TRBJ1-1; 7 nucleotides align to TRBD1. Germline CDR1 SGHTA, CDR2 FQGNSA. The CDR3 is made up of 13 amino acids. Losses at the gene ends were 5 bases for V and 4 bases for J; bases not matched to a gene: 4. This CDR3 reads CASSRDRGTEAFF. The CDR3 coding sequence is TGTGCCAGCAGCCGGGACAGAGGCACTGAAGCTTTCTTT.

The CDR3 here is CASSPEGSSYNEQFF. DNA for the CDR3: TGTGCCAGTAGTCCCGAGGGGTCCTCCTACAATGAGCAGTTCTTC. The chain couples TRBV19 to TRBJ2-1, with D perhaps being TRBD1 or TRBD2 (5 bases each). The CDR3 sequence is 15 residues long. The V end was cut by 5 bases, the J end by 0 bases, with 11 bases between. From germline, CDR1 is LNHDA and CDR2 SQIVND (reference sequence). Full variable domain (rest looked up from reference TRBV19 and TRBJ2-1): DGGITQSPKYLFRKEGQNVTLSCEQNLNHDAMYWYRQDPGQGLRLIYYSQIVNDFQKGDIAEGYSVSREKKESFPLTVTSAQKNPTAFYLCASSPEGSSYNEQFFGPGTRLTVL.

The V and J genes are TRBV3-1 (or the pseudogene TRBV3-2) and TRBJ1-2; D not resolved. The germline V gene has CDR1 LGHDT and CDR2 YNNKEL (reference sequence). Trimming stripped 3 bases from V and 5 bases from J, with 10 bases between. This CDR3 is 13 amino acids long. CDR3 sequence: CASSQETPYGYTF. The CDR3 bases are TGTGCCAGCAGCCAGGAGACCCCTTATGGCTACACCTTC.

In regard to this clone: Other DNA sequences of this sample code for an identical CDR3. The rearrangement uses TRBV6-5 and TRBJ2-1; no reliable D call. The CDR3 runs 13 residues. Germline values: CDR1 MNHEY, CDR2 SVGAGI. The V gene lost 0 bases and the J gene lost 7 bases, with 7 bases spanning the gap. The CDR3, as DNA: TGTGCCAGCAGTTACTCGAGTGGGAATGAGCAGTTCTTC. This translates into CASSYSSGNEQFF.